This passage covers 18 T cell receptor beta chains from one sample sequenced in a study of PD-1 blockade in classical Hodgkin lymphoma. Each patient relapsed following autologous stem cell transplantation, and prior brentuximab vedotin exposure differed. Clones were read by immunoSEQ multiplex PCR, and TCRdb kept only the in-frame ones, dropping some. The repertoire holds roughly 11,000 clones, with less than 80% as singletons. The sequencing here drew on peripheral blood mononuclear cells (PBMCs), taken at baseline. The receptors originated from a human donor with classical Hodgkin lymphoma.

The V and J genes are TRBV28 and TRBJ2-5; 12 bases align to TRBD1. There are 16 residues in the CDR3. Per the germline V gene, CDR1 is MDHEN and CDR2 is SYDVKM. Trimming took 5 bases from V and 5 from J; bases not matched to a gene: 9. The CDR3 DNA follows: TGTGCCAGCAGTGTAACCCGGGACAGGGGGCGGGAGACCCAGTACTTC. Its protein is CASSVTRDRGRETQYF.

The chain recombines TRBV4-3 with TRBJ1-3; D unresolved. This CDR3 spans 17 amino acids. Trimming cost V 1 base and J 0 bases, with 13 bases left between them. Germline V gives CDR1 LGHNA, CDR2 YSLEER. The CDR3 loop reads CASSQGLAINSGNTIYF. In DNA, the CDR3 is TGCGCCAGCAGCCAAGGCCTCGCAATTAACTCTGGAAACACCATATATTTT.

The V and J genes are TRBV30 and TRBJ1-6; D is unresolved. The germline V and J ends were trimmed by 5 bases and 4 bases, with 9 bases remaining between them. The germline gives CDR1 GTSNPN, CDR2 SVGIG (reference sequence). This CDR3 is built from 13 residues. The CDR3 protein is CAWGTAYNSPLHF. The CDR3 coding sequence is TGTGCCTGGGGCACAGCATATAATTCACCCCTCCACTTT.

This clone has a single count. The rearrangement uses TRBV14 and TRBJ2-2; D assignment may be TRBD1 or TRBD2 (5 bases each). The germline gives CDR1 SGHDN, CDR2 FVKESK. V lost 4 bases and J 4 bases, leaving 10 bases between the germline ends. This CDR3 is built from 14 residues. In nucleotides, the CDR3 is TGTGCCAGCAGCCTCACTAGGGGCACCGGGGAGCTGTTTTTT. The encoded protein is CASSLTRGTGELFF.

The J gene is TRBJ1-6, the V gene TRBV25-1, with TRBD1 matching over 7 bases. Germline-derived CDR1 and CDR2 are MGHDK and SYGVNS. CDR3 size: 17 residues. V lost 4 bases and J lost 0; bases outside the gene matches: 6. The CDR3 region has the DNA TGTGCCAGCAGTGGGAGGGGGCTGAGCTCCTATAATTCACCCCTCCACTTT. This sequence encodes CASSGRGLSSYNSPLHF.

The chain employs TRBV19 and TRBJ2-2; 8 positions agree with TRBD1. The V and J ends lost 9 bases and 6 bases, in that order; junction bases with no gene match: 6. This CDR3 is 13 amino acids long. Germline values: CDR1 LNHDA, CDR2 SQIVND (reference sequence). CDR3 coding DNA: TGTGCCAGCCGGGACAGGACGCCCGGGGAGCTGTTTTTT. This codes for CASRDRTPGELFF.

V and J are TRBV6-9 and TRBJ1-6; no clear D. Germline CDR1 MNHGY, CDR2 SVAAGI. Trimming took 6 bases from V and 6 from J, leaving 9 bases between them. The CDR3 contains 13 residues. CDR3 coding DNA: TGTGCCAGCAGGGCCAGCGGTAATTCACCCCTCCACTTT. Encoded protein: CASRASGNSPLHF.

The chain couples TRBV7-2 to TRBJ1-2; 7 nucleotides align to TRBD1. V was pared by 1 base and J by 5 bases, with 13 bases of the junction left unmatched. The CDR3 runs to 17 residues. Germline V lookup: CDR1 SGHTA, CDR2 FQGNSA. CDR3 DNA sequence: TGTGCCAGCAGCTTAGTGTCGACAGGGAATGGGTTATATGGCTACACCTTC. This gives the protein CASSLVSTGNGLYGYTF. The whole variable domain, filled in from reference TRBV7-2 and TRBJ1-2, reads GAGVSQSPSNKVTEKGKDVELRCDPISGHTALYWYRQSLGQGLEFLIYFQGNSAPDKSGLPSDRFSAERTGGSVSTLTIQRTQQEDSAVYLCASSLVSTGNGLYGYTFGSGTRLTVV.

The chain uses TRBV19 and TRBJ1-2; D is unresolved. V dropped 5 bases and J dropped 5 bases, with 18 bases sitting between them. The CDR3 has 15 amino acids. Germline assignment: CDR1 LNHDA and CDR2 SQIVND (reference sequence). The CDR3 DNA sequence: TGTGCCAGTAGTCCCCAAGAGGCAGTTCTTTATGGCTACACCTTC. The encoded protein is CASSPQEAVLYGYTF. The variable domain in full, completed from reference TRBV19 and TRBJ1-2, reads DGGITQSPKYLFRKEGQNVTLSCEQNLNHDAMYWYRQDPGQGLRLIYYSQIVNDFQKGDIAEGYSVSREKKESFPLTVTSAQKNPTAFYLCASSPQEAVLYGYTFGSGTRLTVV.

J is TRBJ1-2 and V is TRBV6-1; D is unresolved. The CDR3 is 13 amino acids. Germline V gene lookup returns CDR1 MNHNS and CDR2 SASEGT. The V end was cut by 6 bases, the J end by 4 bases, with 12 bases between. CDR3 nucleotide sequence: TGTGCCAGCAGAGATATCTGGGGCTATGGCTACACCTTC. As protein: CASRDIWGYGYTF.

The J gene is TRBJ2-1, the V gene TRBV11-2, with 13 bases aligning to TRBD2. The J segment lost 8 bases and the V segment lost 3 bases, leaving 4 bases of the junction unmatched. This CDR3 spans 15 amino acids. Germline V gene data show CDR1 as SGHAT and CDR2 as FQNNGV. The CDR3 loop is CASSLRLAGGYEQFF. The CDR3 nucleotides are TGTGCCAGCAGCTTGCGACTAGCGGGAGGATATGAGCAGTTCTTC.

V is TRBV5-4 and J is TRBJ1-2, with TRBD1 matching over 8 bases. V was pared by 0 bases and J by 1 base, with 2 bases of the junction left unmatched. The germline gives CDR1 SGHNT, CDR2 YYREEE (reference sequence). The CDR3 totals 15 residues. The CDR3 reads CASSLGGQVNYGYTF. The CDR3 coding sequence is TGTGCCAGCAGCTTGGGGGGACAGGTTAACTATGGCTACACCTTC.

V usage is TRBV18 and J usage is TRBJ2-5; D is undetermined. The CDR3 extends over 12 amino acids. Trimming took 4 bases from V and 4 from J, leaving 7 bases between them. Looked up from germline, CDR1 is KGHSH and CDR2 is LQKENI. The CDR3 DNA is TGTGCCAGCTCACGAGCTGTAGAGACCCAGTACTTC. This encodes CASSRAVETQYF. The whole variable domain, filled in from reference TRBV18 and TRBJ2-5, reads NAGVMQNPRHLVRRRGQEARLRCSPMKGHSHVYWYRQLPEEGLKFMVYLQKENIIDESGMPKERFSAEFPKEGPSILRIQQVVRGDSAAYFCASSRAVETQYFGPGTRLLVL.

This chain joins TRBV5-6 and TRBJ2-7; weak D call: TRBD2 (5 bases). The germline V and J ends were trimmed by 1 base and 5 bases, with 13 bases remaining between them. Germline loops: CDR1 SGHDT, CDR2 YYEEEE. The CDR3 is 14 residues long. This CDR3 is CASSLRLAGDEQYF. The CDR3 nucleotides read TGTGCCAGCAGCTTGCGTCTAGCTGGAGACGAGCAGTACTTC.

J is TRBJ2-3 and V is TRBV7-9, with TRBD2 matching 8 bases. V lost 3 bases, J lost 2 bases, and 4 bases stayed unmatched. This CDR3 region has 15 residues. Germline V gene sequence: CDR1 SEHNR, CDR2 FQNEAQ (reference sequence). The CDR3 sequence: CASSFGGVHTDTQYF. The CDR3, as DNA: TGTGCCAGCAGCTTCGGGGGGGTCCACACAGATACGCAGTATTTT.

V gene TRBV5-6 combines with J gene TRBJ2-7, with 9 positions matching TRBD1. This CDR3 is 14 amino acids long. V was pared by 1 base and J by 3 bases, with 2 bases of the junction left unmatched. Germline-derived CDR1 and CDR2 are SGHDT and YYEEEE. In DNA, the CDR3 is TGTGCCAGCAGCTTGACAGGGGGCGACTACGAGCAGTACTTC. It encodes CASSLTGGDYEQYF.

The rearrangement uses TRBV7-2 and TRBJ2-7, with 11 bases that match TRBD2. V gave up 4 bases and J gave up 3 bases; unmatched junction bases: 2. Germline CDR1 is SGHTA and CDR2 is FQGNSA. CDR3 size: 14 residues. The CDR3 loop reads CASSSGLAGYEQYF. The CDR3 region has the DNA TGTGCCAGCAGCTCCGGACTAGCGGGCTACGAGCAGTACTTC.

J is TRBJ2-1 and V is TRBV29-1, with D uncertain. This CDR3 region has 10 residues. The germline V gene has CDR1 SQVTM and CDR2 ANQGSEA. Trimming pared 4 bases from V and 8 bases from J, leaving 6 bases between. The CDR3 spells CSVGGYEQFF. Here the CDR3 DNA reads TGCAGCGTTGGAGGCTATGAGCAGTTCTTC.